This entry concerns a single T cell receptor (beta chain). This clone's antigen is unknown. No base qualities exist here, and no much larger clone lies one base off it. CDR1 and CDR2 are drawn from the germline V gene: LGHNA, YNFKEQ. Including cysteine and phenylalanine, the CDR3 has 14 amino acids. The retained sequence is limited to the CDR3, 42 bases, with the frame set at the first base. V lost 3 bases and J lost 5 bases; the stretch between them is 14 bases long. This record belongs to a study of control samples from healthy donors and cancer patients (dated by TCRdb to about 2020). The method behind the library was the immunoSEQ multiplex PCR assay. As stored in TCRdb, this immuneACCESS dataset retains in-frame rearrangements with V and J assigned. A fraction of the clones does not appear; measured against another copy, unresolved V genes explain less than half of the discrepancy, and the remainder lacks a known reason. The sample table shows about 170,000 clones, and 80% to 95% are seen once. The ten largest make up approximately 4% of the sample.

The chain employs TRBV4-2 and TRBJ2-7; 6 matching bases give a weak D call of TRBD1. The sequencing input was blood. The TCR originated in a woman aged 60 to 75 in good health. The DNA is TGTGCCAGCAGCCAGTACAGGGTGCGGGACGAGCAGTACTTC. It translates to CASSQYRVRDEQYF.